Shown below are 6 T cell receptor beta chains from a single sample sequenced in a study of blood T cell repertoires in COVID-19. Method: immunoSEQ multiplex PCR; TCRdb's copy keeps in-frame clones and lacks some. The repertoire has 200,000 or so clones, approximately 84% of them found once; the top ten carry roughly 7%. The sequencing sample was made of PBMCs or T cells enriched from blood (not recorded which). These TCRs come from a man aged 35-49 years who had recovered from COVID-19.

The gene calls are TRBV19 and TRBJ1-5; the match to TRBD1 covers 7 bases. CDR1 is LNHDA, CDR2 SQIVND, per germline (reference sequence). Germline trimming cut 3 bases from V and 3 bases from J; bases unmatched to any gene: 5. This CDR3 contains 15 residues. The DNA for the CDR3 is TGTGCCAGTAGTATCTACGGACAGGTCAATCAGCCCCAGCATTTT. This gives the protein CASSIYGQVNQPQHF.

This chain uses TRBV4-1 with TRBJ1-1; D call uncertain. Looked up from germline, CDR1 is MGHRA and CDR2 is YSYEKL. V was shortened by 0 bases and J by 1 base, with 12 bases between the two germline ends. The CDR3 extends over 16 amino acids. The CDR3 nucleotides are TGCGCCAGCAGCCAAGATGGAGGAAGCACGAACACTGAAGCTTTCTTT. It translates to CASSQDGGSTNTEAFF.

This chain connects TRBV19 to TRBJ1-6, with D tentatively TRBD1 (6 bases). The germline CDR1 and CDR2 sequences are LNHDA and SQIVND (reference sequence). This CDR3 is 16 amino acids long. Trimming removed 3 bases from V and 8 bases from J, with 17 bases in between. CDR3 nucleotides: TGTGCCAGTAGTATTTTTTCGGGGAGACAGGATTCACCCCTCCACTTT. Protein product: CASSIFSGRQDSPLHF. Combining the CDR3 with reference TRBV19 and TRBJ1-6 gives the whole variable domain DGGITQSPKYLFRKEGQNVTLSCEQNLNHDAMYWYRQDPGQGLRLIYYSQIVNDFQKGDIAEGYSVSREKKESFPLTVTSAQKNPTAFYLCASSIFSGRQDSPLHFGNGTRLTVT.

The V gene is TRBV28, the J gene TRBJ2-7; 8 bases are a match to TRBD2. This CDR3 spans 14 amino acids. Germline V gene sequence: CDR1 MDHEN, CDR2 SYDVKM. J was trimmed by 4 bases and V by 7 bases; bases with no gene match: 9. CDR3: CASKAPAGGYEQYF. The CDR3 DNA follows: TGTGCCAGCAAGGCCCCGGCGGGGGGATACGAGCAGTACTTC.

The chain combines TRBV4-3 with TRBJ2-5, with 8 bases identical to TRBD2. Germline lookup yields CDR1 LGHNA and CDR2 YSLEER. The CDR3 runs to 15 residues. V lost 4 bases and J lost 4; bases outside the gene matches: 8. This chain's CDR3 is CASSPEAGGGETQYF. CDR3 bases: TGCGCCAGCAGCCCGGAGGCGGGGGGAGGAGAGACCCAGTACTTC.

The chain carries TRBV28 and TRBJ1-2; 8 positions match TRBD1. Trimming removed 5 bases from V and 8 bases from J; junction bases left unmatched: 16. The CDR3 length is 16 residues. Germline loops: CDR1 MDHEN, CDR2 SYDVKM. This chain's CDR3 is CASSPTGQGGTGGYTF. CDR3 nucleotide sequence: TGTGCCAGCAGTCCGACAGGACAGGGAGGAACGGGCGGCTACACCTTC.